Below are 27 T cell receptor beta chains sequenced from a single sample in a study of blood T cell repertoires in COVID-19. Assay used: immunoSEQ multiplex PCR; TCRdb lists only in-frame clones, some missing. The profile shows tens of thousands of clones, about 80% of them singletons. Sequencing input: peripheral blood. Receptors were obtained from a man older than 75 with COVID-19, enrolled during active disease.

The chain couples TRBV11-2 to TRBJ1-5; TRBD1 might be the D (6 bases). Per germline, CDR1 SGHAT and CDR2 FQNNGV. The CDR3 runs 17 residues. Trimming stripped 0 bases from V and 5 bases from J, with 17 bases between. The CDR3 region is CASSLDARDTGHQPQHF. In nucleotides, the CDR3 is TGTGCCAGCAGCTTAGATGCCCGGGACACTGGGCATCAGCCCCAGCATTTT.

The chain couples TRBV5-6 to TRBJ2-1, with a possible D match to TRBD2 (5 bases). Looked up from germline, CDR1 is SGHDT and CDR2 is YYEEEE. V was shortened by 0 bases and J by 4 bases, with 8 bases between the two germline ends. This CDR3 is built from 14 residues. This chain's CDR3 is CASSLGTGYNEQFF. The CDR3, as DNA: TGTGCCAGCAGCTTGGGGACTGGGTACAATGAGCAGTTCTTC.

A few counts support this clone. V is TRBV5-1 and J is TRBJ1-2, with D unresolved. V lost 0 bases and J 3 bases, leaving 6 bases between the germline ends. The CDR3 contains 13 residues. Germline loops: CDR1 SGHRS, CDR2 YFSETQ. CDR3 nucleotides: TGCGCCAGCAGCTTGGCCGGGGACTATGGCTACACCTTC. Translated: CASSLAGDYGYTF.

V is TRBV2 and J is TRBJ1-1, with TRBD1 identical over 7 bases. J was trimmed by 5 bases and V by 7 bases; bases with no gene match: 10. The CDR3 is 14 residues long. Per germline, CDR1 SNHLY and CDR2 FYNNEI. CDR3 protein: CASTGQALSTEAFF. In DNA form, the CDR3 reads TGTGCCAGCACCGGACAGGCCCTGAGTACTGAAGCTTTCTTT. The entire variable domain, with the rest obtained from reference TRBV2 and TRBJ1-1, is as follows: EPEVTQTPSHQVTQMGQEVILRCVPISNHLYFYWYRQILGQKVEFLVSFYNNEISEKSEIFDDQFSVERPDGSNFTLKIRSTKLEDSAMYFCASTGQALSTEAFFGQGTRLTVV.

The V call is TRBV19, the J call TRBJ1-1; D not certain. Trimming took off 0 bases at V and 0 bases at J, with 8 bases between the two ends. The CDR3 totals 15 residues. Germline V CDR1 and CDR2: LNHDA, SQIVND (reference sequence). CDR3 residues: CASSIETAMNTEAFF. Written as DNA, the CDR3 is TGTGCCAGTAGTATAGAAACAGCCATGAACACTGAAGCTTTCTTT.

The chain couples TRBV4-3 to TRBJ1-5, with D possibly matching TRBD1 (6 bases). The V and J ends lost 4 bases and 5 bases respectively, with 12 bases between them. There are 14 residues in the CDR3. From germline, CDR1 is LGHNA and CDR2 YSLEER. CDR3 nucleotide sequence: TGCGCCAGCAGCCTCACAGGGCGAGATCAGCCCCAGCATTTT. It encodes CASSLTGRDQPQHF.

This clone turned up a few times. V usage is TRBV7-2 and J usage is TRBJ2-7, with D perhaps TRBD1 (5 bases). Trimming stripped 0 bases from V and 6 bases from J, with 9 bases between. The CDR3 is 13 residues long. Germline lookup yields CDR1 SGHTA and CDR2 FQGNSA. In nucleotides, the CDR3 is TGTGCCAGCAGCTTAGCCGACAGATTCGAGCAGTACTTC. Translation gives CASSLADRFEQYF. The entire variable domain, with the rest obtained from reference TRBV7-2 and TRBJ2-7, is as follows: GAGVSQSPSNKVTEKGKDVELRCDPISGHTALYWYRQSLGQGLEFLIYFQGNSAPDKSGLPSDRFSAERTGGSVSTLTIQRTQQEDSAVYLCASSLADRFEQYFGPGTRLTVT.

This rearrangement joins TRBV28 to TRBJ1-3, with a weak D call TRBD1 (5 bases). Germline V lookup: CDR1 MDHEN, CDR2 SYDVKM. The V end lost 7 bases, the J end lost 1 base, and 17 bases lay between the germline ends. The CDR3 consists of 16 residues. Here the CDR3 reads CASTVGHQRSGNTIYF. In DNA, the CDR3 is TGTGCCAGCACCGTGGGGCACCAAAGGTCTGGAAACACCATATATTTT. The variable domain in full, completed from reference TRBV28 and TRBJ1-3, reads DVKVTQSSRYLVKRTGEKVFLECVQDMDHENMFWYRQDPGLGLRLIYFSYDVKMKEKGDIPEGYSVSREKKERFSLILESASTNQTSMYLCASTVGHQRSGNTIYFGEGSWLTVV.

The V call is TRBV3-1 (or the pseudogene TRBV3-2), the J call TRBJ2-6; no clear D. In germline, CDR1 is LGHDT, CDR2 YNNKEL (reference sequence). CDR3 length: 13 amino acids. Trimming removed 8 bases from V and 1 base from J, with 6 bases in between. CDR3: CASEASGANVLTF. In nucleotides, the CDR3 is TGTGCCAGCGAGGCTTCTGGGGCCAACGTCCTGACTTTC.

The chain joins TRBV12-3 or TRBV12-4 to TRBJ2-7; D possibly corresponds to TRBD2 (5 bases). There are 13 residues in the CDR3. V lost 5 bases to trimming and J lost 1 base, with 9 bases between them. The CDR3 DNA reads as TGTGCCAGCAGTGAGGACTTTTCCTACGAGCAGTACTTC. It translates to CASSEDFSYEQYF.

This clone came up a few times. For the CDR3, the DNA is TGTGCCAGTGGGGACATCTATAGCAATCAGCCCCAGCATTTT. Translated, it gives CASGDIYSNQPQHF. The chain employs TRBV19 and TRBJ1-5, with D perhaps matching TRBD1 (6 bases). CDR1 and CDR2 from the germline V gene are LNHDA and SQIVND (reference sequence). The CDR3 length is 14 residues. The V end lost 8 bases, the J end lost 0 bases, and 11 bases lay between the germline ends. The variable domain in full, with the rest retrieved from reference TRBV19 and TRBJ1-5, is DGGITQSPKYLFRKEGQNVTLSCEQNLNHDAMYWYRQDPGQGLRLIYYSQIVNDFQKGDIAEGYSVSREKKESFPLTVTSAQKNPTAFYLCASGDIYSNQPQHFGDGTRLSIL.

For this clone: A read error may account for a junction end that differs from germline. The chain is built from TRBV7-3 and TRBJ2-7; 9 bases align to TRBD1. This CDR3 has 15 residues. Germline V gene sequence: CDR1 SGHTA, CDR2 FQGTGA. The CDR3 DNA is TGTGTCAGCAGCTTTCCCCCCGGGACAGGGTGTGTTAGGTACTTC. Protein product: CVSSFPPGTGCVRYF. Together with reference TRBV7-3 and TRBJ2-7, the CDR3 gives the full variable domain: GAGVSQTPSNKVTEKGKYVELRCDPISGHTALYWYRQSLGQGPEFLIYFQGTGAADDSGLPNDRFFAVRPEGSVSTLKIQRTERGDSAVYLCVSSFPPGTGCVRYFGPGTRLTVT.

This clone was seen more than once but under ten times. The chain links TRBV2 to TRBJ2-2; D possibly corresponds to TRBD1 (5 bases). V shed 4 bases and J shed 1 base, with 7 bases lying between them. Germline CDR1 SNHLY, CDR2 FYNNEI. The CDR3 is 14 amino acids. The CDR3: CASSVTGNTGELFF. CDR3 nucleotides: TGTGCCAGCAGTGTAACAGGGAACACCGGGGAGCTGTTTTTT.

This rearrangement joins TRBV6-5 to TRBJ2-5; perhaps TRBD1 as D (6 bases). Germline V CDR1 and CDR2: MNHEY, SVGAGI. The CDR3 spans 13 residues. V lost 6 bases and J lost 4, with 12 bases in between. The CDR3 nucleotides read TGTGCCAGCAGCCGTACAGGGTCAGAGACCCAGTACTTC. It translates to CASSRTGSETQYF.

This clone occurred once. CDR3 in amino acids: CASSTGGTVETQYF. For the CDR3, the DNA is TGTGCCAGTAGTACTGGGGGCACGGTAGAGACCCAGTACTTC. This chain joins TRBV19 and TRBJ2-5; TRBD1 is a possible D gene (6 bases). CDR3 length: 14 amino acids. The V gene's germline CDR1 is LNHDA and CDR2 SQIVND (reference sequence). The ends were cut back, 4 bases at V and 4 bases at J, with 13 bases in the middle.

The chain has TRBV6-2 or TRBV6-3 and TRBJ1-2; D is perhaps TRBD1 (6 bases). The germline V gene has CDR1 MNHEY and CDR2 SVGEGT. There are 12 residues in the CDR3. Trimming stripped 4 bases from V and 5 bases from J, with 8 bases between. In DNA form, the CDR3 reads TGTGCCAGCAGTTTCACAGGGTATGGCTACACCTTC. This encodes CASSFTGYGYTF.

CDR3 coding DNA: TGCAGCGTCCGGGACTATGAAAAACTGTTTTTT. It specifies CSVRDYEKLFF. The V call is TRBV29-1, the J call TRBJ1-4; a weak D match, TRBD1 (5 bases). This CDR3 comprises 11 residues. V was cut by 6 bases and J by 6 bases, with 8 bases left in between. Germline-derived CDR1 and CDR2 are SQVTM and ANQGSEA.

J is TRBJ2-3 and V is TRBV9; 9 positions match TRBD1. The CDR3 extends over 14 amino acids. J was trimmed by 5 bases and V by 1 base; bases with no gene match: 2. Germline V gene sequence: CDR1 SGDLS, CDR2 YYNGEE. The CDR3 nucleotides are TGTGCCAGCAGCGTAAACAGGGGGCAAGATACGCAGTATTTT. The encoded protein is CASSVNRGQDTQYF.

J is TRBJ2-3 and V is TRBV14; tentatively, D is TRBD2 (5 bases). Trimming pared 3 bases from V and 0 bases from J, leaving 16 bases between. The CDR3 is 17 amino acids. In germline, CDR1 is SGHDN, CDR2 FVKESK. Here the CDR3 reads CASSHLGIFSSTDTQYF. DNA for the CDR3: TGTGCCAGCAGCCACCTCGGGATTTTTTCTAGCACAGATACGCAGTATTTT.

This clone was seen a few times. The rearrangement links TRBV9 to TRBJ2-5, with TRBD2 matching over 9 bases. Per the germline V gene, CDR1 is SGDLS and CDR2 is YYNGEE. V dropped 0 bases and J dropped 5; count of bases not matched to a gene: 5. There are 15 residues in the CDR3. The DNA for the CDR3 is TGTGCCAGCAGCGTAGCGTTCCTAGCGGGGGAGACCCAGTACTTC. This gives the protein CASSVAFLAGETQYF.

This clone was seen a handful of times. This rearrangement joins TRBV7-8 to TRBJ2-3; the D gene is possibly TRBD1 (6 bases). Trimming took 7 bases from V and 5 from J, leaving 13 bases between them. CDR3 size: 13 residues. The germline gives CDR1 SGHVS, CDR2 FQNEAQ. The chain's CDR3 is CASKNRVKDTQYF. For the CDR3, the DNA is TGTGCCAGCAAAAACAGGGTGAAAGATACGCAGTATTTT.

The chain combines TRBV19 with TRBJ2-2; D unresolved. The CDR3 spans 14 residues. Trimming took off 6 bases at V and 2 bases at J, with 10 bases between the two ends. The germline V gene encodes CDR1 LNHDA and CDR2 SQIVND (reference sequence). The CDR3 protein is CASRLDTNTGELFF. The CDR3 DNA reads as TGTGCCAGTAGGCTCGATACTAACACCGGGGAGCTGTTTTTT.

Only one count was recorded for this clone. The J gene is TRBJ1-3, the V gene TRBV10-3; 7 nucleotides line up with TRBD1. From germline, CDR1 is ENHRY and CDR2 SYGVKD. CDR3 length: 16 residues. With 0 bases clipped from V and 7 bases from J, the junction kept 9 bases outside the gene matches. For the CDR3, the DNA is TGTGCCATCAGTGAGTCGGGGGGACAGCTCACCAACACCATATATTTT. Translating it yields CAISESGGQLTNTIYF.

The chain joins TRBV5-5 to TRBJ1-5, with D unclear. The CDR3 has 16 amino acids. Germline CDR1 SGHKS, CDR2 YYEKEE (reference sequence). Trimming took 1 base from V and 1 from J, leaving 12 bases between them. The CDR3 loop reads CASSLLGSGSNQPQHF. As DNA, the CDR3 is TGTGCCAGCAGCTTGCTGGGCAGTGGGAGCAATCAGCCCCAGCATTTT.

J is TRBJ2-1 and V is TRBV24-1; 7 bases agree with TRBD2. In germline, CDR1 is KGHDR, CDR2 SFDVKD. V dropped 3 bases and J dropped 1; count of bases not matched to a gene: 5. The CDR3 totals 16 residues. CDR3 in DNA: TGTGCCACCAGTGATACCAGCGGGGAATCCTACAATGAGCAGTTCTTC. Its protein is CATSDTSGESYNEQFF.

The genes are TRBV20-1 and TRBJ1-1; D unclear. In germline, CDR1 is DFQATT, CDR2 SNEGSKA (reference sequence). V lost 5 bases to trimming and J lost 1 base, with 5 bases between them. CDR3 length equals 11 residues. The CDR3 sequence is CSAVGNTEAFF. The DNA for the CDR3 is TGCAGTGCTGTCGGGAACACTGAAGCTTTCTTT.

This clone was seen once. The chain recombines TRBV7-2 with TRBJ2-3; D unclear. Germline CDR1 is SGHTA and CDR2 is FQGNSA. Trimming took 5 bases from V and 2 from J, leaving 11 bases between them. The CDR3 runs to 14 residues. CDR3 sequence reads: CASSPGAFTDTQYF. The CDR3 DNA reads TGTGCCAGCAGCCCAGGTGCCTTCACAGATACGCAGTATTTT.